This is a list of T cell receptor beta chains from one sample in a study of T cell repertoires in cytomegalovirus infection. Antigen specificity for these receptors is unknown. TCRdb processed the reads anew with MiXCR; each CDR3 protein has one entry. Of around 570,000 distinct CDR3 sequences in the sample, 40% were seen once. The sequenced sample was cultured PBMCs, obtained from culture after CMV antigen stimulation. These receptor sequences come from a human donor in good health (CMV status not recorded). Some clones in this sample may be carry-over from other donors' samples. Both conserved end residues are part of each CDR3. The order of the fields is J gene, V gene, clone size, D gene, CDR3 DNA, CDR3 protein. D genes are given only for firm matches. Size tells how often a clone was seen (once, few, many) or the class of an expanded clone, and some rows leave it out.

TRBJ2-7	TRBV7-2	many	NA	TGTGCCAGCAGCTTTCAGGCTAGCTGGCTTTACGAGCAGTACTTC	CASSFQASWLYEQYF
TRBJ2-1	TRBV12-3/TRBV12-4	NA	NA	TGTGCCAGCAGCTTACCCTCCAGGGACGATGAGCAGTTCTTC	CASSLPSRDDEQFF
TRBJ2-2	TRBV7-8	NA	TRBD2	TGTGCCAGCAGCTCGCCCACCGGACTAGCGAGAGGCACCGGGGAGCTGTTTTTT	CASSSPTGLARGTGELFF
TRBJ2-3	TRBV4-2	NA	NA	TGTGCCAGCAGCCAAGGGCAGACCTCGGTGGCAGATACGCAGTATTTT	CASSQGQTSVADTQYF
TRBJ2-7	TRBV12-3/TRBV12-4	NA	TRBD2	TGTGCCAGCAGTTCGATAACTAGCGGAAGTGGGAGTTTTTCCTACGAGCAGTACTTC	CASSSITSGSGSFSYEQYF
TRBJ1-5	TRBV6-2/TRBV6-3	few	TRBD1	TGTGCCAGCAGTGCTGCGGGACAGGTCCGAAGGCCCCAGCATTTT	CASSAAGQVRRPQHF
TRBJ2-3	TRBV7-8	NA	NA	TGTGCCAGCAGCGCCACCGGTAGCACAGATACGCAGTATTTT	CASSATGSTDTQYF
TRBJ2-3	TRBV28	few	NA	TGTGCCAGCAGCTGGACAGAGACAACAGATACGCAGTATTTT	CASSWTETTDTQYF
TRBJ2-4	TRBV7-2	NA	NA	TGTGCCAGCAGCCGGGGGCCTGGGGAAAACATTCAGTACTTC	CASSRGPGENIQYF
TRBJ2-1	TRBV6-5	NA	TRBD1	TGTGCCAGCAGTCCCGGGACAGGAGACAATGAGCAGTTCTTC	CASSPGTGDNEQFF
TRBJ2-3	TRBV7-8	few	TRBD1	TGTGCCAGCAGCAGGAGGACAGGGATTGTGTATACGCAGTATTTT	CASSRRTGIVYTQYF
TRBJ1-5	TRBV5-8	NA	TRBD1	TGTGCCAGCAGCTTGGGAGGGACAGATCAGCCCCAGCATTTT	CASSLGGTDQPQHF
TRBJ2-5	TRBV7-9	NA	NA	TGTGCCAGCAGCCCTAAAAGGGGCGCCCGGGAGACCCAGTACTTC	CASSPKRGARETQYF
TRBJ2-1	TRBV12-3/TRBV12-4	NA	TRBD2	TGTGCCAGCAGTTACAAACTAGCGGGGGGGCATGGCGATGAGCAGTTCTTC	CASSYKLAGGHGDEQFF
TRBJ2-1	TRBV7-8	NA	TRBD2	TGTGCCAGCAGACTAGCGACCCCGGCGTGGAATGAGCAGTTCTTC	CASRLATPAWNEQFF
TRBJ2-1	TRBV27	NA	NA	TGTGCCAGCAGTTTATTAGGCGGGGTTAGAAATGAGCAGTTCTTC	CASSLLGGVRNEQFF
TRBJ2-1	TRBV7-2	many	NA	TGTGCCAGCAGCTTAGGGTCGGGACGGTCCTACAATGAGCAGTTCTTC	CASSLGSGRSYNEQFF
TRBJ1-1	TRBV12-3/TRBV12-4	NA	TRBD1	TGTGCCAGCAGTTTCGCACAGGGGTTTGAAGCTTTCTTT	CASSFAQGFEAFF
TRBJ2-7	TRBV7-2	many	NA	TGTGCCAGCAGCCTAAGGGTAACAGGTTCCTACGAGCAGTACTTC	CASSLRVTGSYEQYF
TRBJ1-5	TRBV28	NA	TRBD1	TGTGCCAGCAGTTCGGGACAGGGTTGGGGCTCTAGCAATCAGCCCCAGCATTTT	CASSSGQGWGSSNQPQHF
TRBJ1-5	TRBV10-3	NA	NA	TGTGCCATCAGTGAGTCGGGGGGGGATCAGCCCCAGCATTTT	CAISESGGDQPQHF
TRBJ2-1	TRBV7-2	few	TRBD2	TGTGCCAGCAGCTTCGCTGCTGGCGGGGGGATCGGTGAGCAGTTCTTC	CASSFAAGGGIGEQFF
TRBJ2-3	TRBV7-2	few	NA	TGTGCCAGCAGCTCAAATAGGGGGTTGCGTAGCACAGATACGCAGTATTTT	CASSSNRGLRSTDTQYF
TRBJ2-5	TRBV4-1	NA	NA	TGCGCCAGCAGCCAAGGTACCTTAGGACCTAAAGAGACCCAGTACTTC	CASSQGTLGPKETQYF
TRBJ1-5	TRBV19	NA	NA	TGTGCCAGTAGTAGACATCCGGGAGGGAGCAATCAGCCCCAGCATTTT	CASSRHPGGSNQPQHF
TRBJ2-3	TRBV7-6	NA	TRBD2	TGTGCCAGCAGCCTAGGGACTAGCCCAGATACGCAGTATTTT	CASSLGTSPDTQYF
TRBJ1-2	TRBV7-2	few	NA	TGTGCCAGCAGCTTAGTAAGACGCTCGGATGGCTACACCTTC	CASSLVRRSDGYTF
TRBJ1-2	TRBV7-2	many	TRBD1	TGTGCCAGCAGCTTACTCGGGACAGGGGCTAACTATGGCTACACCTTC	CASSLLGTGANYGYTF
TRBJ2-2	TRBV5-4	NA	NA	TGTGCCAGCAGCTCCGGAGCGGGGAACACCGGGGAGCTGTTTTTT	CASSSGAGNTGELFF
TRBJ2-1	TRBV7-6	few	NA	TGTGCCAGCCACGAGATCAACAATGAGCAGTTCTTC	CASHEINNEQFF
TRBJ2-3	TRBV7-2	NA	TRBD2	TGTGCCAGCAGCTCCAAAAGCGGGACCCGGGGAGATACGCAGTATTTT	CASSSKSGTRGDTQYF
TRBJ1-2	TRBV28	NA	NA	TGTGCCAGCAGTTCGGGGCGGACCGACGATGTTTATGGCTACACCTTC	CASSSGRTDDVYGYTF
TRBJ2-3	TRBV7-6	few	NA	TGTGCCAGCAGCTTGATCCGGGATACGCAGTATTTT	CASSLIRDTQYF
TRBJ2-7	TRBV19	NA	TRBD2	TGTGCCAGTTCGGACGGGAGTAGCGGGAGTTACGAGCAGTACTTC	CASSDGSSGSYEQYF
TRBJ2-3	TRBV20-1	once	NA	TGCAGTGCTAGCGACCCCGTCCTTAGCACAGATACGCAGTATTTT	CSASDPVLSTDTQYF
TRBJ2-4	TRBV19	NA	TRBD2	TGTGCCAGTAGTATTCTACCGGGAGGAAGAAACATTCAGTACTTC	CASSILPGGRNIQYF
TRBJ2-3	TRBV28	NA	NA	TGTGCCAGCAGTTTATGGCGTGGGACTTCCGGACCGTTGGATACGCAGTATTTT	CASSLWRGTSGPLDTQYF
TRBJ2-5	TRBV6-1	NA	NA	TGTGCCAGCAGTTCGAGCCGGGCCGAGGACCAAGAGACCCAGTACTTC	CASSSSRAEDQETQYF
TRBJ1-5	TRBV12-3/TRBV12-4	few	NA	TGTGCCAGCAGCGAGGGGGTTAATCAGCCCCAGCATTTT	CASSEGVNQPQHF
TRBJ2-2	TRBV20-1	NA	TRBD2	TGCAGTGCTAGAGATCCGGCTAGCGGGGGGACCACCGGGGAGCTGTTTTTT	CSARDPASGGTTGELFF
TRBJ1-2	TRBV27	NA	TRBD1	TGTGCCAGCAGTTTCGGGACAGGGGACGGCTACACCTTC	CASSFGTGDGYTF
TRBJ2-1	TRBV2	NA	TRBD2	TGTGCCAGCAGTGAATGGCTAGCGGGGGGGAACAATGAGCAGTTCTTC	CASSEWLAGGNNEQFF
TRBJ2-1	TRBV11-2	NA	NA	TGTGCCAGCAGCTTATTGGGCCCGGGGCAGTTCTTC	CASSLLGPGQFF
TRBJ2-7	TRBV19	few	NA	TGTGCCAGTAGTTCTGGCTGGGGCGGATCCTACGAGCAGTACTTC	CASSSGWGGSYEQYF
TRBJ1-1	TRBV12-3/TRBV12-4	many	NA	TGTGCCAGCAGGCGGACGGCGAACACTGAAGCTTTCTTT	CASRRTANTEAFF
TRBJ2-7	TRBV19	NA	TRBD1	TGTGCCAGCACAGGGGGCCACGAGCAGTACTTC	CASTGGHEQYF
TRBJ1-1	TRBV7-6	few	NA	TGTGCCAGCAGCCTGTTGGACAGCCTGAACACTGAAGCTTTCTTT	CASSLLDSLNTEAFF
TRBJ2-1	TRBV5-1	NA	NA	TGCGCCAGCAGCTTGTTCCGAGCCCTAGGCAATGAGCAGTTCTTC	CASSLFRALGNEQFF
TRBJ1-4	TRBV6-5	few	TRBD1	TGTGCCAGCAGGAACAGGGGGGTGGAAAAACTGTTTTTT	CASRNRGVEKLFF
TRBJ2-4	TRBV11-2	NA	NA	TGTGCCAGCAGCTCATACAGGGCAGCGGCCAAAAACATTCAGTACTTC	CASSSYRAAAKNIQYF
TRBJ1-2	TRBV27	NA	NA	TGTGCCAGCACCGGATTCGGGGGGGCCTATGGCTACACCTTC	CASTGFGGAYGYTF
TRBJ2-2	TRBV7-2	few	TRBD2	TGTGCCAGCGGACAGGGACTAGCGGGGGGGCCATCCACCGGGGAGCTGTTTTTT	CASGQGLAGGPSTGELFF